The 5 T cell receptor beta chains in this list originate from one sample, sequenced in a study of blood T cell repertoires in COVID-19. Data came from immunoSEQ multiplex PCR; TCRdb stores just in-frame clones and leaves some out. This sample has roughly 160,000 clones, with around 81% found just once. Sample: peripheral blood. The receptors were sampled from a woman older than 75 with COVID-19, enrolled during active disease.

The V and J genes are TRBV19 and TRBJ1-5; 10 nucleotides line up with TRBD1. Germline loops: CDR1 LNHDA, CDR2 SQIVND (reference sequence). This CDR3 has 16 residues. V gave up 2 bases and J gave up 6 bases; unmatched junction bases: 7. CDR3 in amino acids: CASSIYGRDRGQPQHF. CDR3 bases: TGTGCCAGTAGTATATATGGCCGGGACAGGGGTCAGCCCCAGCATTTT.

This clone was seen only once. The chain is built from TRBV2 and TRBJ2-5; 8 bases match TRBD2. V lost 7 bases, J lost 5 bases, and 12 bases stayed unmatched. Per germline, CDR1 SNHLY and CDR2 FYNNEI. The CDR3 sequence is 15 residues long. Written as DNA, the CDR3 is TGTGCCAGCACGGGCCCGGGGGGGGCCGGCGAGACCCAGTACTTC. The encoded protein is CASTGPGGAGETQYF.

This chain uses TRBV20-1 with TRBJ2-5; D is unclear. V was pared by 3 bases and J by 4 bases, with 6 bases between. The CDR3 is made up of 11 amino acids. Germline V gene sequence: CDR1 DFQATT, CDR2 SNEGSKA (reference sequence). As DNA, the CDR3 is TGCAGTGCTAGCGTCGGAGAGACCCAGTACTTC. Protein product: CSASVGETQYF.

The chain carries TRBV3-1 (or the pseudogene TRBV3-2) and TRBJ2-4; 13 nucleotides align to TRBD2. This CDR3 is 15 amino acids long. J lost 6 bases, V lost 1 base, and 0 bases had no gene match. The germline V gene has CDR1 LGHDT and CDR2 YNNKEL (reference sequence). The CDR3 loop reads CASSQGTSGRNIQYF. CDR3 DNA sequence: TGTGCCAGCAGCCAAGGGACTAGCGGGAGAAACATTCAGTACTTC.

The CDR3 region has the DNA TGTGCCAGCAGCCCGGGACAGTTTAATGAAAAACTGTTTTTT. Translated, it gives CASSPGQFNEKLFF. The chain has TRBV2 and TRBJ1-4; TRBD1 aligns across 7 bases. CDR1 is SNHLY, CDR2 FYNNEI, per germline. This CDR3 contains 14 residues. J lost 4 bases, V lost 6 bases, and 5 bases had no gene match. Based on the CDR3 plus reference TRBV2 and TRBJ1-4, the full variable domain is EPEVTQTPSHQVTQMGQEVILRCVPISNHLYFYWYRQILGQKVEFLVSFYNNEISEKSEIFDDQFSVERPDGSNFTLKIRSTKLEDSAMYFCASSPGQFNEKLFFGSGTQLSVL.